The following is a T cell receptor beta chain sequence with its context. As previously described, bulk TCR libraries were made using listed TCR primers. TCRdb reanalysed the PCR reads using MiXCR and keeps one entry per CDR3 protein. This table holds hundreds of thousands of distinct CDR3 sequences, nearly 20% found once. This entry is derived from a study of molecular identifiers for immune sequencing clone quantification. The CDR3 extends over 13 amino acids. The V end was cut by 8 bases, the J end by 4 bases, with 12 bases between. Looked up from germline, CDR1 is SGHVS and CDR2 is FNYEAQ. Libraries from naive CD8 cells were generated from approximately 22,000 to 940,000 sorted cells (with 10%, 30% or 50% RNA).

This receptor was taken from a human donor in good health. Some libraries in this study had Jurkat cell RNA spiked in. This chain joins TRBV7-6 and TRBJ1-5; no reliable D call. The source material was naive CD8+ T cells from blood, with Jurkat cell RNA spiked in. Specified subset: FACS-sorted CD8+CD4-CCR7+CD45RA+ naive T cells. This CDR3 is CASGNFENQPQHF. DNA of the CDR3: TGTGCCAGCGGCAACTTTGAGAATCAGCCCCAGCATTTT. Supplemented by reference TRBV7-6 and TRBJ1-5, the full variable domain reads GAGVSQSPRYKVTKRGQDVALRCDPISGHVSLYWYRQALGQGPEFLTYFNYEAQQDKSGLPNDRFSAERPEGSISTLTIQRTEQRDSAMYRCASGNFENQPQHFGDGTRLSIL.